The 9 T cell receptor beta chains below all came from one sample that was sequenced in a study of cytomegalovirus exposure and HLA in healthy donors. The PCR used 60 Vbeta and 13 Jbeta primers. Measured with immunoSEQ multiplex PCR; TCRdb has only the in-frame clones, and not every one. The sample carries hundreds of thousands of clones, roughly 82% recorded once. The sequenced sample consisted of PBMCs. All receptors come from a man aged 35-49 years in good health and CMV-seropositive.

The chain uses TRBV2 and TRBJ1-5; D may be TRBD1 (5 bases). Germline loops: CDR1 SNHLY, CDR2 FYNNEI. Deletions cut 7 bases from V and 0 bases from J, with 16 bases between. The CDR3 spans 16 residues. This CDR3 is CASKRTGAYSNQPQHF. The CDR3 DNA reads as TGTGCCAGCAAGAGAACAGGAGCGTATAGCAATCAGCCCCAGCATTTT.

The gene calls are TRBV11-1 and TRBJ2-4, with D possibly being TRBD1 (6 bases). Germline lookup yields CDR1 SGHAT and CDR2 FQDESV (reference sequence). V lost 2 bases and J 7 bases, leaving 12 bases between the germline ends. CDR3 length equals 14 residues. CDR3 loop: CASSLNRVGNIQYF. The CDR3 DNA follows: TGTGCCAGCAGCTTAAACAGGGTCGGGAACATTCAGTACTTC.

The genes are TRBV7-2 and TRBJ2-7; possibly TRBD1 for D (6 bases). V shed 5 bases and J shed 11 bases, with 19 bases lying between them. Germline loops: CDR1 SGHTA, CDR2 FQGNSA. The CDR3 consists of 13 residues. The CDR3 sequence: CASSTGQTRLKYF. CDR3 bases: TGTGCCAGCAGCACAGGACAGACGAGGTTGAAGTACTTC.

This clone was counted a few times. The chain employs TRBV27 and TRBJ1-1; D perhaps matches TRBD1 (5 bases). The CDR3 has 14 amino acids. V lost 2 bases to trimming and J lost 1 base, with 8 bases between them. From germline, CDR1 is MNHEY and CDR2 SMNVEV (reference sequence). This CDR3 is CASSLRGTNTEAFF. Here the CDR3 DNA reads TGTGCCAGCAGTTTACGGGGGACGAACACTGAAGCTTTCTTT.

V is TRBV27 and J is TRBJ1-2; 9 bases are shared with TRBD1. Germline CDR1 and CDR2: MNHEY and SMNVEV (reference sequence). This CDR3 has 15 residues. J gave up 3 bases and V 6 bases, and 8 bases lay outside the gene matches. The CDR3 is CASRPGDRAHYGYTF. The CDR3 DNA follows: TGTGCCAGCAGGCCAGGGGACAGGGCACACTATGGCTACACCTTC.

V usage is TRBV25-1 and J usage is TRBJ2-7; the match to TRBD1 covers 8 bases. The CDR3 runs to 13 residues. The V gene's germline CDR1 is MGHDK and CDR2 SYGVNS. V lost 9 bases to trimming and J lost 2 bases; unmatched junction nucleotides: 6. CDR3 residues: CASGRGHPYEQYF. The DNA for the CDR3 is TGTGCCAGTGGCAGGGGGCACCCCTACGAGCAGTACTTC.

This clone has a single count. The chain has TRBV30 and TRBJ2-7, with 9 bases identical to TRBD2. From germline, CDR1 is GTSNPN and CDR2 SVGIG (reference sequence). The CDR3 is made up of 13 amino acids. The V and J ends lost 2 bases and 5 bases, in that order; junction bases with no gene match: 4. The CDR3: CAWSPGGRDEQYF. The CDR3, as DNA: TGTGCCTGGAGTCCTGGCGGGAGGGACGAGCAGTACTTC.

The J gene is TRBJ2-1, the V gene TRBV4-1; 10 bases agree with TRBD1. V gave up 10 bases and J gave up 4 bases; unmatched junction bases: 13. Germline V gene data show CDR1 as MGHRA and CDR2 as YSYEKL. There are 16 residues in the CDR3. CDR3 residues: CATKDPGQGFYNEQFF. The CDR3 bases are TGCGCCACCAAAGACCCGGGACAGGGGTTTTACAATGAGCAGTTCTTC.

This clone was observed a few times. The rearrangement links TRBV6-1 to TRBJ1-1; 7 positions agree with TRBD1. Germline CDR1 MNHNS, CDR2 SASEGT. The CDR3 extends over 14 amino acids. V was pared by 5 bases and J by 4 bases, with 7 bases of the junction left unmatched. The DNA of the CDR3 is TGTGCCAGCAGTAAAACAGGGGAATCCACTGAAGCTTTCTTT. It specifies CASSKTGESTEAFF.